The 22 T cell receptor beta chains below all came from one sample that was sequenced in a study of T cell responses to AZD1222 COVID-19 vaccine. Sequencing used immunoSEQ multiplex PCR; TCRdb keeps in-frame clones, though not all of them. The sample yields around 140,000 clones, about 86% seen once. The sequenced sample was peripheral blood, obtained 28 days after the second AZD1222 dose. The origin of the receptors is an adult who received the AZD1222 COVID-19 vaccine.

The chain carries TRBV11-3 and TRBJ2-5, with a possible D match to TRBD1 (6 bases). V shed 4 bases and J shed 4 bases, with 16 bases lying between them. Germline CDR1 and CDR2: SGHNT and YENEEA. The CDR3 runs 15 residues. The CDR3 is CASSSPTGRGETQYF. Written as DNA, the CDR3 is TGTGCCAGCAGCTCACCTACAGGGCGCGGAGAGACCCAGTACTTC.

The V gene is TRBV19, the J gene TRBJ2-7, with D maybe TRBD2 (6 bases). Germline CDR1 reads LNHDA; CDR2 reads SQIVND (reference sequence). Trimming took off 4 bases at V and 2 bases at J, with 15 bases between the two ends. The CDR3 loop spans 15 amino acids. CDR3 sequence: CASSRAGRNPYEQYF. Here the CDR3 DNA reads TGTGCCAGTAGTAGAGCGGGTAGAAACCCCTACGAGCAGTACTTC.

The chain links TRBV5-1 to TRBJ2-7; TRBD1 matches 12 bases. The CDR3 contains 14 residues. Germline V gene data show CDR1 as SGHRS and CDR2 as YFSETQ. V shed 4 bases, J shed 7 bases, and the junction held 6 bases outside the gene matches. CDR3 in amino acids: CASSGGQGASEQYF. The CDR3 coding sequence is TGCGCCAGCAGCGGGGGACAGGGGGCGAGTGAGCAGTACTTC.

The chain links TRBV14 to TRBJ2-7; D gene unclear. This CDR3 contains 13 residues. V lost 1 base to trimming and J lost 5 bases, with 9 bases between them. The germline V gene encodes CDR1 SGHDN and CDR2 FVKESK. The CDR3 DNA reads as TGTGCCAGCAGCCAAGCGTTAGTCCACGAGCAGTACTTC. It encodes CASSQALVHEQYF.

This chain connects TRBV27 to TRBJ2-2; 7 nucleotides align to TRBD1. CDR3 length: 14 residues. Losses at the gene ends were 6 bases for V and 3 bases for J; bases not matched to a gene: 4. Germline lookup yields CDR1 MNHEY and CDR2 SMNVEV (reference sequence). The CDR3 sequence: CASSFTGDTGELFF. The DNA of the CDR3 is TGTGCCAGCAGCTTTACAGGGGACACCGGGGAGCTGTTTTTT.

This chain joins TRBV11-1 and TRBJ2-3; weak D call: TRBD2 (5 bases). V gave up 0 bases and J gave up 6 bases, with 16 bases separating them. The length of the CDR3 is 16 residues. Germline assignment: CDR1 SGHAT and CDR2 FQDESV (reference sequence). CDR3 sequence: CASSLASLDLLDTQYF. CDR3 nucleotides: TGTGCCAGCAGCTTAGCTAGCTTGGACTTGTTGGATACGCAGTATTTT.

The CDR3 DNA reads TGTGCCAGCAGCCAAGAGGCGGCGGGAGATCAGCCCCAGCATTTT. Translation gives CASSQEAAGDQPQHF. The rearrangement joins TRBV4-2 to TRBJ1-5, with D uncertain. The CDR3 has 15 amino acids. Germline V gene data show CDR1 as LGHNA and CDR2 as YNFKEQ. V was clipped by 0 bases and J by 5 bases, with 11 bases between them.

This sequence joins TRBV18 and TRBJ1-5; a possible D gene is TRBD1 (5 bases). The V gene lost 4 bases and the J gene lost 3 bases, with 19 bases spanning the gap. Germline V lookup: CDR1 KGHSH, CDR2 LQKENI. The CDR3 loop spans 17 amino acids. The CDR3 nucleotides read TGTGCCAGCTCACTTACTAGCAGGGAATTATTCAATCAGCCCCAGCATTTT. Amino acids: CASSLTSRELFNQPQHF.

This chain uses TRBV15 with TRBJ2-3; possibly TRBD1 for D (6 bases). This CDR3 has 18 amino acids. Per the germline V gene, CDR1 is LNHNV and CDR2 is YYDKDF (reference sequence). V was pared by 3 bases and J by 1 base, with 20 bases between. The CDR3 protein is CATSSSAWGPARTDTQYF. Here the CDR3 DNA reads TGTGCCACCAGCAGCTCTGCCTGGGGGCCGGCTCGCACAGATACGCAGTATTTT.

The chain is built from TRBV6-6 and TRBJ2-2; no firm D call. The CDR3 covers 13 residues. The germline V gene encodes CDR1 MNHNY and CDR2 SVGAGI (reference sequence). V lost 0 bases and J lost 7, with 6 bases in between. In DNA, the CDR3 is TGTGCCAGCAGTTACTCGGGCATCGGGGAGCTGTTTTTT. It specifies CASSYSGIGELFF.

The V gene is TRBV19, the J gene TRBJ2-2, with TRBD2 identical over 9 bases. V lost 3 bases to trimming and J lost 2 bases; unmatched junction nucleotides: 13. The germline V gene has CDR1 LNHDA and CDR2 SQIVND (reference sequence). The length of the CDR3 is 19 residues. The CDR3 reads CASSIRSGGTLLNTGELFF. The CDR3 DNA reads as TGTGCCAGTAGTATCCGAAGCGGGGGGACTCTTCTAAACACCGGGGAGCTGTTTTTT.

The CDR3 reads CASSAGGTGNTIYF. CDR3 DNA sequence: TGCGCCAGCAGCGCGGGGGGAACGGGAAACACCATATATTTT. The chain couples TRBV4-1 to TRBJ1-3; D might be TRBD1 (5 bases). There are 14 residues in the CDR3. Trimming pared 5 bases from V and 4 bases from J, leaving 12 bases between. Germline lookup yields CDR1 MGHRA and CDR2 YSYEKL.

The rearrangement uses TRBV3-1 (or the pseudogene TRBV3-2) and TRBJ1-3; 7 nucleotides line up with TRBD1. The junction had 7 bases not matched to a gene; V was cut back by 4 bases and J by 1 base. CDR3 size: 16 residues. The germline CDR1 and CDR2 sequences are LGHDT and YNNKEL (reference sequence). The CDR3 region has the DNA TGTGCCAGCAGCCGTACCGGGACAGTTTCTGGAAACACCATATATTTT. Protein sequence: CASSRTGTVSGNTIYF.

The genes are TRBV3-1 (or the pseudogene TRBV3-2) and TRBJ1-5; D is uncertain. The V gene lost 1 base and the J gene lost 6 bases, with 4 bases spanning the gap. Germline CDR1 reads LGHDT; CDR2 reads YNNKEL (reference sequence). The CDR3 totals 12 residues. The CDR3 DNA follows: TGTGCCAGCAGCCAAGGCAGTCAGCCCCAGCATTTT. This sequence encodes CASSQGSQPQHF.

The chain links TRBV7-2 to TRBJ1-2; tentatively, D is TRBD1 (6 bases). V shed 5 bases and J shed 2 bases, with 12 bases lying between them. CDR1 and CDR2 from the germline V gene are SGHTA and FQGNSA. This CDR3 is built from 14 residues. CDR3 in DNA: TGTGCCAGCAGCCCGGACAGAGGGAACTATGGCTACACCTTC. Encoded protein: CASSPDRGNYGYTF.

The chain employs TRBV7-5 and TRBJ2-4; TRBD1 reflects the table's D call only, with no check against the DNA. TRBV7-5 has pseudogene status. This CDR3 spans 14 amino acids. This CDR3 reads CARSSDRGGNIQYF. DNA for the CDR3: TGTGCCAGAAGCTCCGACAGGGGGGGAAACATTCAGTACTTC.

V usage is TRBV2 and J usage is TRBJ1-1; no clear D gene. The V gene lost 4 bases and the J gene lost 0 bases, with 6 bases spanning the gap. The V gene's germline CDR1 is SNHLY and CDR2 FYNNEI. This CDR3 region has 13 residues. CDR3 residues: CASSVQMNTEAFF. Here the CDR3 DNA reads TGTGCCAGCAGTGTTCAGATGAACACTGAAGCTTTCTTT.

This chain connects TRBV6-5 to TRBJ2-7; 10 nucleotides agree with TRBD2. J was trimmed by 7 bases and V by 5 bases; bases with no gene match: 11. Per the germline V gene, CDR1 is MNHEY and CDR2 is SVGAGI. This CDR3 has 15 amino acids. The CDR3 DNA is TGTGCCAGCAGTCGTGACGGACTAGCGGTCTTAGAGCAGTACTTC. Protein: CASSRDGLAVLEQYF.

This clone was observed once. The gene calls are TRBV3-1 (or the pseudogene TRBV3-2) and TRBJ1-5, with 10 bases aligning to TRBD1. The J segment lost 3 bases and the V segment lost 3 bases, leaving 2 bases of the junction unmatched. This CDR3 region has 15 residues. Germline assignment: CDR1 LGHDT and CDR2 YNNKEL (reference sequence). The CDR3 spells CASSQGTGDNQPQHF. The DNA of the CDR3 is TGTGCCAGCAGCCAGGGGACAGGGGACAATCAGCCCCAGCATTTT.

This clone was found a few times. V gene TRBV29-1 combines with J gene TRBJ1-1; D ambiguous. Trimming took 2 bases from V and 5 from J, leaving 15 bases between them. Germline V gives CDR1 SQVTM, CDR2 ANQGSEA. CDR3 length: 14 residues. The CDR3, as DNA: TGCAGCGTTGAATCGGCCAGGATGGGGACTGAAGCTTTCTTT. This codes for CSVESARMGTEAFF.

The chain combines TRBV7-6 with TRBJ1-6; no firm D call. The CDR3 contains 13 residues. V lost 1 base and J lost 10, with 8 bases in between. Per the germline V gene, CDR1 is SGHVS and CDR2 is FNYEAQ. The CDR3 reads CASSLGAASPLHF. The CDR3 DNA follows: TGTGCCAGCAGCTTAGGGGCCGCGTCACCCCTCCACTTT. The full variable domain, its missing parts supplied by reference TRBV7-6 and TRBJ1-6, is GAGVSQSPRYKVTKRGQDVALRCDPISGHVSLYWYRQALGQGPEFLTYFNYEAQQDKSGLPNDRFSAERPEGSISTLTIQRTEQRDSAMYRCASSLGAASPLHFGNGTRLTVT.

V is TRBV10-3 and J is TRBJ2-5; 8 nucleotides match TRBD2. J gave up 3 bases and V 8 bases, and 8 bases lay outside the gene matches. CDR3 size: 14 residues. Germline V lookup: CDR1 ENHRY, CDR2 SYGVKD. The CDR3, as DNA: TGTGCCATCCGGTCGTCGGGAGGGGAAGAGACCCAGTACTTC. It codes for CAIRSSGGEETQYF.